The 19 T cell receptor beta chains listed next were all sequenced from one sample in a study of cytomegalovirus exposure and HLA in healthy donors. The PCR was carried out with 60 Vbeta primers and 13 Jbeta primers. Profiling relied on immunoSEQ multiplex PCR, and the TCRdb table lists in-frame clones only, not all of them. In the table there are tens of thousands of clones, around 83% of which are singletons. The sequenced sample was PBMCs. The receptors were gathered from a man under 40 in good health and CMV-seronegative.

The chain combines TRBV10-2 with TRBJ2-1, with D possibly TRBD2 on 6 matching bases. Germline V gene lookup returns CDR1 WSHSY and CDR2 SAAADI. The CDR3 consists of 15 residues. Trimming pared 6 bases from V and 8 bases from J, leaving 20 bases between. The CDR3 region is CASRDGGPGEDEQFF. As DNA, the CDR3 is TGCGCCAGCAGGGACGGGGGACCCGGGGAGGATGAGCAGTTCTTC.

The rearrangement uses TRBV7-2 and TRBJ2-7, with D possibly TRBD1 on 5 matching bases. The V and J ends lost 5 bases and 1 base respectively, with 12 bases between them. The CDR3 covers 14 residues. The germline V gene encodes CDR1 SGHTA and CDR2 FQGNSA. CDR3 region: CASSAGAGSYEQYF. The CDR3 DNA follows: TGTGCCAGCAGCGCCGGTGCAGGGTCCTACGAGCAGTACTTC.

The CDR3 nucleotides read TGCAGCGTAGTGGGGAGAAGCGGGAGCACGCAGTATTTT. It codes for CSVVGRSGSTQYF. V gene TRBV29-1 combines with J gene TRBJ2-3, with 8 nucleotides matching TRBD2. Germline CDR1 is SQVTM and CDR2 is ANQGSEA. The CDR3 has 13 residues. With 6 bases clipped from V and 9 bases from J, the junction kept 11 bases outside the gene matches.

The chain recombines TRBV6-5 with TRBJ2-1; TRBD1 might be the D (6 bases). This CDR3 is 13 amino acids long. V lost 6 bases, J lost 6 bases, and 12 bases lay in between. CDR1 is MNHEY, CDR2 SVGAGI, per germline. The CDR3 DNA sequence: TGTGCCAGCAGCCCCGGACAGCCCAATGAGCAGTTCTTC. Protein product: CASSPGQPNEQFF.

The CDR3 spells CASSPPNRDYGYTF. In DNA form, the CDR3 reads TGTGCCAGCTCACCACCGAACAGGGACTATGGCTACACCTTC. The V gene is TRBV18, the J gene TRBJ1-2; the D gene is possibly TRBD1 (6 bases). The V and J ends lost 0 bases and 3 bases respectively, with 8 bases between them. Per the germline V gene, CDR1 is KGHSH and CDR2 is LQKENI. This CDR3 has 14 amino acids.

V is TRBV19 and J is TRBJ2-1, with 7 bases matching TRBD2. Losses at the gene ends were 5 bases for V and 3 bases for J; bases not matched to a gene: 7. The CDR3 runs to 15 residues. The germline CDR1 and CDR2 sequences are LNHDA and SQIVND (reference sequence). The CDR3 nucleotides are TGTGCCAGTAGTGAGGCGGGAGCAGGCTACAATGAGCAGTTCTTC. This gives the protein CASSEAGAGYNEQFF. Filled out from reference TRBV19 and TRBJ2-1, the complete variable domain reads DGGITQSPKYLFRKEGQNVTLSCEQNLNHDAMYWYRQDPGQGLRLIYYSQIVNDFQKGDIAEGYSVSREKKESFPLTVTSAQKNPTAFYLCASSEAGAGYNEQFFGPGTRLTVL.

This clone was observed a handful of times. This chain links TRBV29-1 with TRBJ1-1; D is undetermined. The CDR3 sequence is 13 residues long. V lost 6 bases to trimming and J lost 0 bases, with 11 bases between them. Germline CDR1 SQVTM, CDR2 ANQGSEA. CDR3 sequence reads: CSVEDGLNTEAFF. CDR3 coding DNA: TGCAGCGTGGAGGACGGATTGAACACTGAAGCTTTCTTT.

This clone was detected only once. The J gene is TRBJ1-1, the V gene TRBV6-5; D is possibly TRBD1 (6 bases). The length of the CDR3 is 15 residues. V was shortened by 2 bases and J by 5 bases, with 15 bases between the two germline ends. Germline V lookup: CDR1 MNHEY, CDR2 SVGAGI. The CDR3 region is CASSYTIGQLTEAFF. Written as DNA, the CDR3 is TGTGCCAGCAGTTACACGATAGGACAGCTGACTGAAGCTTTCTTT.

The J gene is TRBJ2-2, the V gene TRBV19, with D perhaps TRBD1 (6 bases). The CDR3 sequence is 15 residues long. Looked up from germline, CDR1 is LNHDA and CDR2 is SQIVND (reference sequence). The V gene lost 5 bases and the J gene lost 4 bases, with 14 bases spanning the gap. The CDR3 nucleotides read TGTGCCAGTAGTCCCTCCAGGGGCCCCACCGGGGAGCTGTTTTTT. Translating it yields CASSPSRGPTGELFF.

Only a few counts were recorded for this clone. V gene TRBV7-9 combines with J gene TRBJ1-1; 8 nucleotides match TRBD1. The J segment lost 4 bases and the V segment lost 4 bases, leaving 5 bases of the junction unmatched. The CDR3 contains 14 residues. Germline CDR1 is SEHNR and CDR2 is FQNEAQ (reference sequence). In DNA, the CDR3 is TGTGCCAGCAGCTCCAGGGGGCTTGGCACTGAAGCTTTCTTT. It yields the protein CASSSRGLGTEAFF.

The V and J genes are TRBV6-5 and TRBJ2-4; 9 bases are a match to TRBD1. This CDR3 is 14 amino acids long. Losses at the gene ends were 5 bases for V and 7 bases for J; bases not matched to a gene: 6. Germline CDR1 is MNHEY and CDR2 is SVGAGI. CDR3 in amino acids: CASSRTGAENIQYF. CDR3 nucleotide sequence: TGTGCCAGCAGTCGGACAGGGGCGGAGAACATTCAGTACTTC.

The chain links TRBV2 to TRBJ2-1; D might be TRBD2 (5 bases). The CDR3 is 15 amino acids. Germline V CDR1 and CDR2: SNHLY, FYNNEI. Trimming cost V 3 bases and J 2 bases, with 11 bases left between them. The CDR3, as DNA: TGTGCCAGCAGTGAGGACTCCCAAGCCTACAATGAGCAGTTCTTC. It translates to CASSEDSQAYNEQFF.

This clone showed up just a few times. This sequence joins TRBV6-6 and TRBJ1-6; D perhaps matches TRBD1 (6 bases). Germline lookup yields CDR1 MNHNY and CDR2 SVGAGI (reference sequence). Trimming left V 6 bases short and J 14 bases short, with 17 bases between. The CDR3 contains 13 residues. The CDR3 is CASSRTAAQALHF. The CDR3 DNA reads as TGTGCCAGCAGCCGGACAGCCGCCCAGGCCCTCCACTTT.

This clone was seen a single time. J is TRBJ2-3 and V is TRBV7-2, with TRBD2 matching over 7 bases. V shed 0 bases, J shed 2 bases, and the junction held 2 bases outside the gene matches. CDR3 length: 15 residues. CDR1 SGHTA and CDR2 FQGNSA come from the germline V gene. CDR3 residues: CASSLAGTNTDTQYF. In DNA form, the CDR3 reads TGTGCCAGCAGCTTAGCGGGGACTAACACAGATACGCAGTATTTT.

V is TRBV30 and J is TRBJ1-6, with a weak D call TRBD1 (5 bases). The germline CDR1 and CDR2 sequences are GTSNPN and SVGIG (reference sequence). V was clipped by 4 bases and J by 10 bases, with 11 bases between them. The CDR3 length is 12 residues. This CDR3 reads CAWTGLGSPLHF. The CDR3 nucleotides read TGTGCCTGGACAGGGCTAGGATCACCCCTCCACTTT.

V usage is TRBV27 and J usage is TRBJ2-7; a weak D match, TRBD2 (5 bases). The CDR3 contains 16 residues. Looked up from germline, CDR1 is MNHEY and CDR2 is SMNVEV (reference sequence). V lost 6 bases to trimming and J lost 5 bases, with 23 bases between them. The CDR3 DNA reads TGTGCCAGCAGGAAAATCGACGGTCTAGCCTGGGACGAGCAGTACTTC. Its protein product is CASRKIDGLAWDEQYF.

The CDR3 nucleotides are TGTGCCAGCAGTCAATATCAAACAGGGAGTGAGCAGTTCTTC. This sequence encodes CASSQYQTGSEQFF. The V gene is TRBV11-3, the J gene TRBJ2-1, with D maybe TRBD1 (6 bases). V lost 6 bases and J 9 bases, leaving 18 bases between the germline ends. Germline CDR1 SGHNT, CDR2 YENEEA. This CDR3 region has 14 residues.

In this sample, this clone turned up once. The chain joins TRBV28 to TRBJ2-2; the match to TRBD2 covers 11 bases. Germline CDR1 and CDR2: MDHEN and SYDVKM. This CDR3 region has 17 residues. With V trimmed by 8 bases and J by 5 bases, 13 bases remained unmatched. The CDR3 DNA is TGTGCCAGCCCCCCCTCTACTAGCGGGAGAGGTACCGGGGAGCTGTTTTTT. Protein: CASPPSTSGRGTGELFF.

V gene TRBV19 combines with J gene TRBJ2-3; 7 bases match TRBD1. This CDR3 has 14 amino acids. V lost 5 bases to trimming and J lost 2 bases; unmatched junction nucleotides: 4. Germline V lookup: CDR1 LNHDA, CDR2 SQIVND (reference sequence). Here the CDR3 DNA reads TGTGCCAGTAGTTCGGGACAGCCCACAGATACGCAGTATTTT. This gives the protein CASSSGQPTDTQYF.